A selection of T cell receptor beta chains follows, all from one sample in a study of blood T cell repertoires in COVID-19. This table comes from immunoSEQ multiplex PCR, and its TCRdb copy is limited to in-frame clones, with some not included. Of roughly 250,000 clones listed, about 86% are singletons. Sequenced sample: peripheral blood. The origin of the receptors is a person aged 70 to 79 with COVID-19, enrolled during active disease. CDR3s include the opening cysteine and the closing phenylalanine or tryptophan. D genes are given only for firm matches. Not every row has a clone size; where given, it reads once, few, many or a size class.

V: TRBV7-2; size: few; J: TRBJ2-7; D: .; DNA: TGTGCCAGCAGCCTCTCTCAGGGTATCCCCTACGAGCAGTACTTC; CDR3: CASSLSQGIPYEQYF
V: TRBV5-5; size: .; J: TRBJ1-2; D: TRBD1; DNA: TGTGCCAGCAGCAATCTTCTCCGGGACAGGGTAATATCTAACTATGGCTACACCTTC; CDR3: CASSNLLRDRVISNYGYTF
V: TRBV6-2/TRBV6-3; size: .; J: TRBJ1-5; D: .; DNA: TGTGCCAGCAGTTACGGTCCGGGAACTCAGCCCCAGCATTTT; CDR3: CASSYGPGTQPQHF
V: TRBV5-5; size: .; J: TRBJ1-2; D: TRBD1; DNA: TGTGCCAGCAAGACCTCAGGGGGCTCAGGACTTAACTATGGCTACACCTTC; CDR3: CASKTSGGSGLNYGYTF
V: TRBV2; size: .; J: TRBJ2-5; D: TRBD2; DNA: TGTGCCAGCATCAAGAACGGGGGGTCGGAGACCCAGTACTTC; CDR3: CASIKNGGSETQYF
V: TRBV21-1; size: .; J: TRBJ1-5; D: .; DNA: TGTGCCAGTAAACCTGAGCCGGGACAGGGTGGTCCTCATCAGCCCCAGCATTTT; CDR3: CASKPEPGQGGPHQPQHF
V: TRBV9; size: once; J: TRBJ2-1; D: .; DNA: TGTGCCAGCAGCGTACCGGGGGTCAATGAGCAGTTCTTC; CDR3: CASSVPGVNEQFF
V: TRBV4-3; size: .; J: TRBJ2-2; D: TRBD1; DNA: TGCGCCAGCAGCCAAGGGACAGGGGGCTTTGACGGGGAGCTGTTTTTT; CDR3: CASSQGTGGFDGELFF
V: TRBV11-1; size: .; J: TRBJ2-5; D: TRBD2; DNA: TGTGCCAGCAGCTTGAGCGGGGGCCGTGAGACCCAGTACTTC; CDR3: CASSLSGGRETQYF
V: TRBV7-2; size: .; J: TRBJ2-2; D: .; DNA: TGTGCCAGCAGCTTTAGTCTAGCAAGGACCGGGGAGCTGTTTTTT; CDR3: CASSFSLARTGELFF
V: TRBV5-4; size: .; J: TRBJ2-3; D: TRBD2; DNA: TGTGCCAGCAGCTTTAGTCTAGCGGGAGGTTGGGGCACAGATACGCAGTATTTT; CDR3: CASSFSLAGGWGTDTQYF
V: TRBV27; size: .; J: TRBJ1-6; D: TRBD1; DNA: TGTGCCAGCAGTTCAAGGACAGGGTTTAATTCACCCCTCCACTTT; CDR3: CASSSRTGFNSPLHF
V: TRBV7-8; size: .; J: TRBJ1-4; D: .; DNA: TGTGCCAGCAGCTCCATCCGAGCGGGGGCGGATGAAAAACTGTTTTTT; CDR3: CASSSIRAGADEKLFF
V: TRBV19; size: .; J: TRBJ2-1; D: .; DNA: TGTGCCAGTAGTATAAGCGACAACAGGGACCGCTTTAACAATGAGCAGTTCTTC; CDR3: CASSISDNRDRFNNEQFF
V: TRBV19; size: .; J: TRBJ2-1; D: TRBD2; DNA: TGTGCCAGTAGTCTTGGGGGAGGGCCCTACAATGAGCAGTTCTTC; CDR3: CASSLGGGPYNEQFF
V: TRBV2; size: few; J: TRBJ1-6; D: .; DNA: TGTGCCAGCAGCCTATCGGACACCTATAATTCACCCCTCCACTTT; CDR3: CASSLSDTYNSPLHF
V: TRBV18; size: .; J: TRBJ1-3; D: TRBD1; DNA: TGTGCCAGCTCACCCTACAGGGGATCGGACACCATATATTTT; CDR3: CASSPYRGSDTIYF
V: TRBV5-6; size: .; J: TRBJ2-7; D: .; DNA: TGTGCCAGCAGCTTGGTCGACAGCTACGAGCAGTACTTC; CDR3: CASSLVDSYEQYF
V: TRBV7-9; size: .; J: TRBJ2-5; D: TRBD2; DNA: TGTGCCAGCAGCGCCAGCTCACTAGCGGGAGAGACCCAGTACTTC; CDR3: CASSASSLAGETQYF
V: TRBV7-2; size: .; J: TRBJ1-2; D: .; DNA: TGTGCCAGCAGCCCCCCCGGCAGGGTCGGGTATGGCTACACCTTC; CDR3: CASSPPGRVGYGYTF
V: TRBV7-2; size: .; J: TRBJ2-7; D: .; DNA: TGTGCCAGCAGCCGCGAAGGTGAGCGGAGCTCCTACGAGCAGTACTTC; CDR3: CASSREGERSSYEQYF
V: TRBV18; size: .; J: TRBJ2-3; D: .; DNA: TGTGCCAGCTCAAGATCAGGCTCCACATTCACAGATACGCAGTATTTT; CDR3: CASSRSGSTFTDTQYF
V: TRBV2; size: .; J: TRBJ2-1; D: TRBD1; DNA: TGTGCCAGCAGTGGAGCGGGACAGGGGGTCCACAATGAGCAGTTCTTC; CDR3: CASSGAGQGVHNEQFF